The 14 T cell receptor beta chains below come from one sample, sequenced in a study of OX40 agonist ivuxolimab in advanced cancers. TCRdb keeps only in-frame clones here, not all; method: immunoSEQ multiplex PCR. The sample includes 25,000 to 35,000 clones, more than 85% seen only once; the top ten take approximately 16%. The sample consisted of CD4+ or CD8+ T cells sorted from blood, taken in a trial of the OX40 agonist ivuxolimab. Receptors were obtained from an adult with an advanced solid tumor such as melanoma, head and neck, liver or kidney cancer.

The chain has TRBV30 and TRBJ2-2; D unclear. V dropped 3 bases and J dropped 5 bases, with 4 bases sitting between them. This CDR3 comprises 11 residues. CDR1 and CDR2 (germline): GTSNPN, SVGIG (reference sequence). The CDR3 DNA reads as TGTGCCTGGAGCGCGACCGGGGAGCTGTTTTTT. Residues: CAWSATGELFF.

The chain recombines TRBV4-2 with TRBJ1-2, with D unclear. With 0 bases removed from V and 7 bases from J, the gap between germline ends came to 6 bases. Looked up from germline, CDR1 is LGHNA and CDR2 is YNFKEQ. The CDR3 is 12 residues long. This CDR3 reads CASSQDLAGYTF. The CDR3 DNA follows: TGTGCCAGCAGCCAAGATTTGGCTGGCTACACCTTC.

This clone showed up just a few times. The chain has TRBV30 and TRBJ1-1, with D possibly TRBD1 on 5 matching bases. CDR1 and CDR2 from the germline V gene are GTSNPN and SVGIG (reference sequence). Trimming cost V 2 bases and J 5 bases, with 12 bases left between them. This CDR3 has 13 amino acids. The CDR3 reads CAWSREGRTEAFF. CDR3 nucleotide sequence: TGTGCCTGGAGTCGTGAGGGGAGAACTGAAGCTTTCTTT.

The genes are TRBV28 and TRBJ2-7; 10 nucleotides align to TRBD1. The germline V gene has CDR1 MDHEN and CDR2 SYDVKM. Trimming took 6 bases from V and 5 from J; bases not matched to a gene: 10. The CDR3 runs 15 residues. CDR3 residues: CASSETGGDPHEQYF. The CDR3, as DNA: TGTGCCAGCAGCGAGACAGGGGGCGATCCCCACGAGCAGTACTTC.

The rearrangement links TRBV19 to TRBJ1-5; TRBD1 matches at 7 bases. J gave up 3 bases and V 6 bases, and 14 bases lay outside the gene matches. This CDR3 is 17 amino acids long. Germline V CDR1 and CDR2: LNHDA, SQIVND (reference sequence). CDR3: CASRETGFWRLNQPQHF. The CDR3 nucleotides read TGTGCCAGTAGAGAGACAGGGTTTTGGAGGCTCAATCAGCCCCAGCATTTT.

The V gene is TRBV27, the J gene TRBJ2-1, with D perhaps TRBD1 (5 bases). Germline lookup yields CDR1 MNHEY and CDR2 SMNVEV (reference sequence). The germline V and J ends were trimmed by 5 bases and 4 bases, with 18 bases remaining between them. This CDR3 region has 16 residues. CDR3 sequence: CASSPVLQGMYNEQFF. DNA of the CDR3: TGTGCCAGCAGTCCAGTTCTCCAGGGTATGTACAATGAGCAGTTCTTC.

In regard to this clone: At one end, the junction sequence differs from germline, possibly due to a read error. The gene calls are TRBV7-6 and TRBJ2-7; D remains unclear. CDR3 length: 12 residues. Germline values: CDR1 SGHVS, CDR2 FNYEAQ. The chain's CDR3 is CASGFEGNEQYF. The CDR3 nucleotides are TGTGCCAGCGGCTTCGAAGGAAACGAGCAGTACTTC.

The chain is built from TRBV7-9 and TRBJ2-7; 10 positions agree with TRBD2. V was clipped by 5 bases and J by 5 bases; unmatched bases: 9. The CDR3 is 15 residues long. Germline CDR1 is SEHNR and CDR2 is FQNEAQ (reference sequence). The CDR3 spells CASSQTSGTFHEQYF. DNA for the CDR3: TGTGCCAGCAGCCAAACTAGCGGGACTTTTCACGAGCAGTACTTC.

This chain connects TRBV21-1 to TRBJ2-7; no DNA check was done on the table's D call, TRBD2. TRBV21-1 is assigned pseudogene status. The CDR3 loop spans 18 amino acids. In DNA, the CDR3 is TGTGCCAGCAGAGAAAACGGGACTAGCGGAGAGGGATTCTACGAGCAGTACTTC. Its translation is CASRENGTSGEGFYEQYF.

CDR3: CASSLESSYNEQFF. CDR3 nucleotides: TGTGCCAGCAGCTTAGAGAGCTCCTACAATGAGCAGTTCTTC. The V and J genes are TRBV7-3 and TRBJ2-1; D is unresolved. The germline V gene encodes CDR1 SGHTA and CDR2 FQGTGA. V was clipped by 2 bases and J by 0 bases, with 5 bases between them. The CDR3 length is 14 residues.

The V call is TRBV7-6, the J call TRBJ2-7; D assignment may be TRBD1 or TRBD2 (5 bases each). The CDR3 sequence is 14 residues long. Germline assignment: CDR1 SGHVS and CDR2 FNYEAQ. With 5 bases removed from V and 5 bases from J, the gap between germline ends came to 16 bases. CDR3 nucleotides: TGTGCCAGCAGCCCGGGACCCGGAGCGGACGAGCAGTACTTC. Translation gives CASSPGPGADEQYF.

CDR3 DNA: TGTGCCAGCAGCCAAAGACTAGCGGGAGTAGTGGGAGATACGCAGTATTTT. It encodes CASSQRLAGVVGDTQYF. This chain joins TRBV11-2 and TRBJ2-3; 12 nucleotides agree with TRBD2. V shed 5 bases and J 5 bases; nucleotides not matched to a gene: 11. In germline, CDR1 is SGHAT, CDR2 FQNNGV. There are 17 residues in the CDR3.

The chain links TRBV7-9 to TRBJ1-5; 7 bases match TRBD1. V dropped 4 bases and J dropped 4; count of bases not matched to a gene: 10. CDR1 and CDR2 (germline): SEHNR, FQNEAQ (reference sequence). This CDR3 spans 16 amino acids. CDR3 residues: CASSSSGQRVNQPQHF. CDR3 sequence (DNA): TGTGCCAGCAGCTCCTCGGGACAGCGAGTTAATCAGCCCCAGCATTTT.

The CDR3 loop reads CASSYPGSYTQYF. The CDR3 region has the DNA TGTGCCAGCAGTTATCCCGGGAGTTATACGCAGTATTTT. The J gene is TRBJ2-3, the V gene TRBV27; possible D gene TRBD2, 6 bases. V was clipped by 4 bases and J by 7 bases, with 12 bases between them. This CDR3 is 13 amino acids long. In germline, CDR1 is MNHEY, CDR2 SMNVEV (reference sequence).